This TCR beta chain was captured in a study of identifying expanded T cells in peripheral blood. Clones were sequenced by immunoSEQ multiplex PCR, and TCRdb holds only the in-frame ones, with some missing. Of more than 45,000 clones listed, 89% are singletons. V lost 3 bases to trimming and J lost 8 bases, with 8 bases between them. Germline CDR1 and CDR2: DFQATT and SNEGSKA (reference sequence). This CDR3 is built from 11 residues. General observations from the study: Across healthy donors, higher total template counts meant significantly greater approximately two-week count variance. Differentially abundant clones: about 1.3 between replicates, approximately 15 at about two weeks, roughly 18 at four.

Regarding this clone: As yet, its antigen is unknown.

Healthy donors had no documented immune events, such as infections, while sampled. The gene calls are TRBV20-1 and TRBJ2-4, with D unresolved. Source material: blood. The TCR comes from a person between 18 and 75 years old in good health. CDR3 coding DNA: TGCAGTGCTAGGCTTACTGACATTCAGTACTTC. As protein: CSARLTDIQYF.